The 23 T cell receptor beta chains given below trace back to one sample, sequenced in a study of blood T cell repertoires in COVID-19. The assay was immunoSEQ multiplex PCR, and TCRdb's table has in-frame clones only and misses some. The sample lists some 490,000 clones, 75% to 90% occurring once. The sequencing input was PBMCs or T cells enriched from blood (not recorded which). The receptors stem from a woman aged 55-75 years who had recovered from COVID-19.

This clone has more than one count but fewer than ten. This chain connects TRBV6-1 to TRBJ2-1; D is ambiguous. The germline V and J ends were trimmed by 3 bases and 0 bases, with 15 bases remaining between them. The CDR3 extends over 17 amino acids. Germline V gives CDR1 MNHNS, CDR2 SASEGT. The CDR3 coding sequence is TGTGCCAGCAGTGACTACTACGACGGTAGCTCCTACAATGAGCAGTTCTTC. This gives the protein CASSDYYDGSSYNEQFF.

The chain recombines TRBV3-1 (or the pseudogene TRBV3-2) with TRBJ1-2; no firm D call. The germline gives CDR1 LGHDT, CDR2 YNNKEL (reference sequence). Trimming stripped 2 bases from V and 4 bases from J, with 8 bases between. CDR3 length equals 13 residues. CDR3 nucleotide sequence: TGTGCCAGCAGCCAACCCGGGAGCTATGGCTACACCTTC. Amino acid sequence: CASSQPGSYGYTF.

The chain links TRBV19 to TRBJ1-5; D call uncertain. The CDR3 sequence is 14 residues long. The germline V gene has CDR1 LNHDA and CDR2 SQIVND (reference sequence). V was trimmed by 4 bases and J by 2 bases, leaving 9 bases between them. Here the CDR3 DNA reads TGTGCCAGTAGTAGCGGGGATGGCAATCAGCCCCAGCATTTT. Its translation is CASSSGDGNQPQHF.

The chain couples TRBV5-1 to TRBJ1-3, with D uncertain. This CDR3 is 17 amino acids long. With 0 bases removed from V and 0 bases from J, the gap between germline ends came to 13 bases. Germline CDR1 SGHRS, CDR2 YFSETQ. CDR3 in amino acids: CASSLVAGSFSGNTIYF. CDR3 nucleotide sequence: TGCGCCAGCAGCTTGGTCGCAGGAAGCTTCTCTGGAAACACCATATATTTT.

The V and J genes are TRBV5-1 and TRBJ1-1; 10 bases fit TRBD1. Looked up from germline, CDR1 is SGHRS and CDR2 is YFSETQ. There are 15 residues in the CDR3. The ends lost 3 bases at V and 5 bases at J; junction bases unmatched: 7. CDR3 in amino acids: CASSSRDRGQTEAFF. CDR3 sequence (DNA): TGCGCCAGCAGCTCCCGGGACAGGGGTCAGACTGAAGCTTTCTTT.

The rearrangement uses TRBV2 and TRBJ2-1; D may be TRBD2 (7 bases). The CDR3 has 12 amino acids. V shed 7 bases and J shed 9 bases, with 13 bases lying between them. Germline assignment: CDR1 SNHLY and CDR2 FYNNEI. Here the CDR3 reads CASTEGGVEQFF. The CDR3 coding sequence is TGTGCCAGCACCGAGGGGGGGGTTGAGCAGTTCTTC.

The rearrangement links TRBV6-5 to TRBJ1-1; D gene ambiguous. V was shortened by 2 bases and J by 1 base, with 11 bases between the two germline ends. The CDR3 is 15 amino acids. From germline, CDR1 is MNHEY and CDR2 SVGAGI. The CDR3 region has the DNA TGTGCCAGCAGTTACGCTTACGCAGGGAACACTGAAGCTTTCTTT. Protein: CASSYAYAGNTEAFF.

This clone has only one observation. The V call is TRBV2, the J call TRBJ1-2, with 7 nucleotides matching TRBD1. The V segment lost 8 bases and the J segment 4 bases; nucleotides outside the gene matches: 7. This CDR3 spans 13 amino acids. Germline V CDR1 and CDR2: SNHLY, FYNNEI. The CDR3 DNA follows: TGTGCCAGCTGGGGACAGAGTCCCTATGGCTACACCTTC. It specifies CASWGQSPYGYTF.

This clone occurred once. The chain combines TRBV2 with TRBJ1-6; TRBD1 matches 9 bases. Looked up from germline, CDR1 is SNHLY and CDR2 is FYNNEI. Germline trimming cut 3 bases from V and 9 bases from J; bases unmatched to any gene: 3. This CDR3 is built from 14 residues. CDR3 nucleotide sequence: TGTGCCAGCAGTGAGCAGACAGGGGGTTCACCCCTCCACTTT. Translating gives CASSEQTGGSPLHF. The full variable domain, in which reference TRBV2 and TRBJ1-6 provide the parts outside the CDR3, is EPEVTQTPSHQVTQMGQEVILRCVPISNHLYFYWYRQILGQKVEFLVSFYNNEISEKSEIFDDQFSVERPDGSNFTLKIRSTKLEDSAMYFCASSEQTGGSPLHFGNGTRLTVT.

The chain recombines TRBV9 with TRBJ2-3, with D perhaps TRBD2 (5 bases). The V and J ends lost 4 bases and 5 bases respectively, with 23 bases between them. Per germline, CDR1 SGDLS and CDR2 YYNGEE. This CDR3 comprises 17 residues. The CDR3 DNA follows: TGTGCCAGCAGCAGGGAGATCAACCTGAGGATAGGAGATACGCAGTATTTT. Residues: CASSREINLRIGDTQYF. Based on the CDR3 plus reference TRBV9 and TRBJ2-3, the full variable domain is DSGVTQTPKHLITATGQRVTLRCSPRSGDLSVYWYQQSLDQGLQFLIQYYNGEERAKGNILERFSAQQFPDLHSELNLSSLELGDSALYFCASSREINLRIGDTQYFGPGTRLTVL.

The J gene is TRBJ1-2, the V gene TRBV19, with 8 bases fitting TRBD1. J was trimmed by 0 bases and V by 5 bases; bases with no gene match: 8. The germline CDR1 and CDR2 sequences are LNHDA and SQIVND (reference sequence). The CDR3 covers 16 residues. The CDR3 DNA reads as TGTGCCAGTAGTGGCGGACAGGGAATTCCTAACTATGGCTACACCTTC. Its protein is CASSGGQGIPNYGYTF.

The rearrangement uses TRBV10-3 and TRBJ2-3; D gene unclear. This CDR3 contains 15 residues. V was cut by 0 bases and J by 4 bases, with 11 bases left in between. Germline V gene lookup returns CDR1 ENHRY and CDR2 SYGVKD. CDR3 loop: CAISESPSVPDTQYF. The CDR3 DNA follows: TGTGCCATCAGTGAGTCCCCCTCGGTGCCAGATACGCAGTATTTT.

A word on this clone: The sample has other DNA sequences that encode this CDR3 too. This chain connects TRBV18 to TRBJ2-7, with TRBD2 identical over 7 bases. V trimming: 3 bases; J trimming: 4 bases; junction bases outside the gene matches: 6. The germline CDR1 and CDR2 sequences are KGHSH and LQKENI. The CDR3 extends over 14 amino acids. CDR3 sequence reads: CASSPTGGGYEQYF. The DNA for the CDR3 is TGTGCCAGCTCACCCACGGGGGGTGGGTACGAGCAGTACTTC.

In DNA form, the CDR3 reads TGCGCCAGCAGCCAACCGATAGCGGGCACCTTGGAAGATACGCAGTATTTT. Translated, it gives CASSQPIAGTLEDTQYF. The gene calls are TRBV4-1 and TRBJ2-3; 7 nucleotides line up with TRBD2. The CDR3 runs to 17 residues. Germline V lookup: CDR1 MGHRA, CDR2 YSYEKL. V dropped 2 bases and J dropped 5; count of bases not matched to a gene: 13.

This clone was recorded once. V and J are TRBV5-1 and TRBJ1-4; D remains ambiguous. The germline V gene has CDR1 SGHRS and CDR2 YFSETQ. Trimming left V 4 bases short and J 0 bases short, with 13 bases between. The CDR3 length is 16 residues. CDR3 nucleotides: TGCGCCAGCAGCCTCCTAGTGCGGACAACTAATGAAAAACTGTTTTTT. It yields the protein CASSLLVRTTNEKLFF.

This clone showed up just once. This chain uses TRBV6-5 with TRBJ1-1; tentative D call: TRBD1 (6 bases). V gave up 10 bases and J gave up 7 bases, with 19 bases separating them. Germline CDR1 is MNHEY and CDR2 is SVGAGI. This CDR3 spans 13 amino acids. The CDR3 DNA reads as TGTGCCATCAGACCGGGGGGGGCGAGTGAAGCTTTCTTT. The encoded protein is CAIRPGGASEAFF.

The CDR3 loop reads CATSDGGQGALETQYF. DNA of the CDR3: TGTGCCACCAGTGATGGGGGACAGGGGGCGTTGGAGACCCAGTACTTC. This chain joins TRBV24-1 and TRBJ2-5; TRBD1 matches at 12 bases. The CDR3 runs to 16 residues. Germline values: CDR1 KGHDR, CDR2 SFDVKD. The V and J ends lost 3 bases and 5 bases, in that order; junction bases with no gene match: 6.

The chain uses TRBV18 and TRBJ1-1; D is possibly TRBD1 (5 bases). CDR1 and CDR2 from the germline V gene are KGHSH and LQKENI. Deletions cut 5 bases from V and 3 bases from J, with 13 bases between. CDR3 length: 14 residues. CDR3 sequence: CASSGIQEDTEAFF. The CDR3, as DNA: TGTGCCAGCTCAGGGATACAGGAAGACACTGAAGCTTTCTTT.

CDR3: CASSERTRNSPLHF. The CDR3 bases are TGCGCCAGCAGTGAGAGGACAAGGAATTCACCCCTCCACTTT. The chain employs TRBV10-1 and TRBJ1-6; TRBD1 might be the D (5 bases). Germline CDR1 and CDR2: WNHNN and SYGVQD (reference sequence). The CDR3 has 14 amino acids. V was pared by 2 bases and J by 7 bases, with 9 bases between.

The chain employs TRBV11-3 and TRBJ2-1, with 14 bases aligning to TRBD2. With V trimmed by 6 bases and J by 9 bases, 16 bases remained unmatched. The CDR3 covers 18 residues. Germline CDR1 is SGHNT and CDR2 is YENEEA. DNA for the CDR3: TGTGCCAGCAGTCCCGGACTAGCGGGGGGCCGCAGCTACGGTGAGCAGTTCTTC. Encoded protein: CASSPGLAGGRSYGEQFF. The full variable domain, rest sourced from reference TRBV11-3 and TRBJ2-1, is EAGVVQSPRYKIIEKKQPVAFWCNPISGHNTLYWYLQNLGQGPELLIRYENEEAVDDSQLPKDRFSAERLKGVDSTLKIQPAELGDSAVYLCASSPGLAGGRSYGEQFFGPGTRLTVL.

Regarding this clone: Different DNA sequences within this sample yield the same CDR3. This chain joins TRBV9 and TRBJ1-2; 9 bases align to TRBD1. CDR3 length: 14 amino acids. J was trimmed by 2 bases and V by 3 bases; bases with no gene match: 2. Germline V lookup: CDR1 SGDLS, CDR2 YYNGEE. The CDR3 bases are TGTGCCAGCAGCGGGGGGACAGGGAACTATGGCTACACCTTC. Translation: CASSGGTGNYGYTF.

This chain joins TRBV6-6 and TRBJ1-6; a weak D match, TRBD1 (6 bases). This CDR3 has 14 amino acids. Trimming stripped 8 bases from V and 7 bases from J, with 15 bases between. Germline lookup yields CDR1 MNHNY and CDR2 SVGAGI (reference sequence). The CDR3 reads CASLDRWSNSPLHF. The CDR3 DNA follows: TGTGCCAGCCTAGACAGGTGGTCAAATTCACCCCTCCACTTT.

V usage is TRBV6-7 and J usage is TRBJ2-1; 11 positions match TRBD1. TRBV6-7 is reported as an ORF; its role is uncertain. The CDR3 is 16 residues long. V lost 0 bases to trimming and J lost 8 bases; unmatched junction nucleotides: 6. The CDR3 spells CASSYSGGQGVYEQFF. The CDR3 DNA sequence: TGTGCCAGCAGTTACTCGGGGGGACAGGGGGTATATGAGCAGTTCTTC.